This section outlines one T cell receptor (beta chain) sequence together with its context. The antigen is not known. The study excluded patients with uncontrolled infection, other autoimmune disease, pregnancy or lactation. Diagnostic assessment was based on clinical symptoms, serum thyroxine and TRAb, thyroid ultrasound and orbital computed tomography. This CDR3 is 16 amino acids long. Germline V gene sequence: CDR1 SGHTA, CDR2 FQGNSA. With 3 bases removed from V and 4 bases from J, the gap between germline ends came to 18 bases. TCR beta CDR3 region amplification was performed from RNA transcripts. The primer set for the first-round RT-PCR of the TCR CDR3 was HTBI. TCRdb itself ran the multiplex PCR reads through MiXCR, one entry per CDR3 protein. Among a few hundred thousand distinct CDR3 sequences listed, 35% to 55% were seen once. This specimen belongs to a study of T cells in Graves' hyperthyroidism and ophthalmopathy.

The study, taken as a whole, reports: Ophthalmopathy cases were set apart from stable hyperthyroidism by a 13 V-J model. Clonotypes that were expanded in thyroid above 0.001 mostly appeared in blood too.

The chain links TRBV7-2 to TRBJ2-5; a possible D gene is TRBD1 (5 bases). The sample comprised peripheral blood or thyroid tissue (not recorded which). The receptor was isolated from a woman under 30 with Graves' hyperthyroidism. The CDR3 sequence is CASSLGSSSGAETQYF. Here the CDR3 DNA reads TGTGCCAGCAGCTTGGGCTCCAGCTCTGGGGCAGAGACCCAGTACTTC.